This T cell receptor beta chain was sequenced during a study of human T cells and chemical hapten exposure (dated by TCRdb to the early 2020s). About the full investigation: For sensitization, 2% DPC in acetone was applied to an approximately 2 cm by approximately 2 cm area of upper inner arm skin. Weekly therapeutic DPC doses were additionally applied to the scalp of patients throughout the roughly 23-week study period. Patch testing on the upper back used Finn chambers containing 0.01% DPC, with scoring done after 6 days according to International Contact Dermatitis Research Group standards. The patient cohort, mostly female, included alopecia areata with under or over 50% scalp involvement, alopecia totalis and alopecia universalis. The libraries were sequenced as a pool, and the TCR yield per sample differed mostly because of small variations in library volumes within the pool. The study tracked peripheral blood TCR repertoire changes in vivo during primary and secondary sensitization to the hapten diphenylcyclopropenone (DPC) in alopecia patients. Blood samples were taken from patients before sensitization (week 0) and then at 2, 6 and about 24 weeks after DPC sensitization. Around 30 alopecia patients provided blood for TCR sequencing at one to four time points (pre-sensitization, 2, 6 and 24 weeks).

From cysteine to phenylalanine, the CDR3 is 13 amino acids long. This entry keeps only the CDR3 DNA: 39 bases, framed from base 1. The germline V gene gives CDR1 as MDHEN and CDR2 as SYDVKM. Relative to germline, V is 8 bases shorter and J is 4 bases shorter, with 9 bases between their ends. The label giving this sample's time point can be read as: patch test 2, 6 weeks after DPC sensitization. The treatment or condition label for this specimen denotes: therapeutic diphenylcyclopropenone sensitization with weekly scalp DPC. At every patch-test visit, the blood draw took place before the patch test was put on. Patients were considered eligible if aged 18 to 70, diagnosed with alopecia and deemed suitable for DPC therapy, and patients were excluded if pregnant. Total RNA was extracted from unfractionated whole blood collected in Tempus Blood RNA tubes. The library was obtained by RACE. Sequenced using a NextSeq 500. During library preparation, unique molecular identifiers were attached to individual cDNA molecules so that TCRs could be counted in a quantitative, reproducible way. For every blood RNA sample, sequencing covered both the TCR alpha and TCR beta chains. Per the source publication's procedure: Samples had a median of 95,638 TCRs, with a range from about 20,000 to 690,600. V, J and CDR3 annotation of the TCR reads was carried out using the Decombinator software suite. To make PS versus PT1 abundance plots, every sample was subsampled to the same number of TCRs (28,000). Expanded TCRs were defined as absent before sensitization and observed at least eight times at the 2-week time point. The raw public reads went through TCRdb reprocessing: fastp at Q25, MiXCR clone calling, in-frame beta chains kept. CDR3 protein duplicates are merged, each entry listing the most common genes and DNA. These V and J calls derive from TCRdb rather than the authors' analysis. The sample table contains 350,000 to 400,000 distinct CDR3 sequences; only one count was recorded for nearly 6.5% of them. Over 5.5% of the sample lies in the top ten.

What the research found in general, with its limitations: Compared with pre-sensitization or healthy control sets, expanded TCRs formed significantly more large CDR3 similarity clusters, which is consistent with antigen-driven responses. The number of TCRs above 1 in 1000 frequency did not change with DPC sensitization; there was no evidence of global repertoire structure alterations. A positive correlation was found between the number of PT1 expanded TCRs and patch test score, with significance reached at thresholds 8, 16 and 32 but not 4. All patients had alopecia, a presumed autoimmune disease, so their immune response might differ from that of healthy individuals. After repeated subsampling, changes were observed in the strength of the expansion versus patch-test correlation and in the threshold at which the correlation became significant.

Only a few counts were recorded for this clonotype. It lacks a known antigen. Base qualities are missing; no much larger clone stands one base away. This TCR was sampled from a woman aged 18 to 35 with alopecia areata. Some clones in this sample may be carry-over from other donors' samples. The rearranged chain carries TRBV28 and TRBJ2-6; no D segment can be confidently identified. Source: whole blood, taken in connection with sensitization to the hapten diphenylcyclopropenone (DPC). The CDR3 sequence is CASADPGANVLTF. The DNA sequence is as follows: TGTGCCAGCGCTGACCCCGGGGCCAACGTCCTGACTTTC.